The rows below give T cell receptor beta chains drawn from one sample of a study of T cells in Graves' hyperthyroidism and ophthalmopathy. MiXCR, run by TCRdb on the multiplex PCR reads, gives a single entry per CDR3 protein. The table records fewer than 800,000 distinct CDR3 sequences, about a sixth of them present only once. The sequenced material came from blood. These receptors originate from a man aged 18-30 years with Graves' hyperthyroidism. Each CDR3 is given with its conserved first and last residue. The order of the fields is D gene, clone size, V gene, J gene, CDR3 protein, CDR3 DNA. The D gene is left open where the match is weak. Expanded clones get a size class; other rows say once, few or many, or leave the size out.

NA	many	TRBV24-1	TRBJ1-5	CATSDSAGGPQHF	TGTGCCACCAGTGATTCTGCGGGTGGGCCCCAGCATTTT
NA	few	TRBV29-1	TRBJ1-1	CSVEDRPREVMNTEAFF	TGCAGCGTTGAAGATCGACCCCGAGAGGTCATGAACACTGAAGCTTTCTTT
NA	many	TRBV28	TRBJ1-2	CASSLSSNYGYTF	TGTGCCAGCAGTTTGTCCTCTAACTATGGCTACACCTTC
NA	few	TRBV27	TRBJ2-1	CATSGSYNEQFF	TGTGCCACTTCGGGGTCTTACAATGAGCAGTTCTTC
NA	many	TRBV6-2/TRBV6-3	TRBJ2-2	CASSSRGRRTGELFF	TGTGCCAGCAGCTCCAGGGGAAGGCGCACCGGGGAGCTGTTTTTT
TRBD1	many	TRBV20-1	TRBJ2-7	CSARDPYRGTYEQYF	TGCAGTGCTAGAGACCCCTACAGGGGAACCTACGAGCAGTACTTC
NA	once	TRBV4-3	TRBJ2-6	CASSPSPSGANVLTF	TGCGCCAGCAGCCCAAGCCCGTCCGGGGCCAACGTCCTGACTTTC
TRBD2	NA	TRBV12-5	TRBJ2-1	CASGSSTSPHIEQFF	TGTGCTAGTGGTTCATCGACTAGCCCGCACATCGAGCAGTTCTTC
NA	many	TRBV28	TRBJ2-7	CASSLQSSYEQYF	TGTGCCAGCAGTTTACAGAGCTCCTACGAGCAGTACTTC
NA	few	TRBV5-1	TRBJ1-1	CASSWDTMNTEAFF	TGCGCCAGCAGCTGGGATACGATGAACACTGAAGCTTTCTTT
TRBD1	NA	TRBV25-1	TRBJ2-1	CASSEGSTGGFEQFF	TGTGCCAGCAGTGAAGGATCGACAGGGGGCTTTGAGCAGTTCTTC
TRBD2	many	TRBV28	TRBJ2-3	CASGLAGSTDTQYF	TGTGCCTCTGGACTAGCGGGTAGCACAGATACGCAGTATTTT
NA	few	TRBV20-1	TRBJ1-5	CSAGPNELSNQPQHF	TGCAGTGCGGGGCCTAACGAGCTCAGCAATCAGCCCCAGCATTTT
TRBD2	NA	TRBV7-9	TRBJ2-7	CASSLPLSGTSVDEQYF	TGTGCCAGCAGCTTACCCCTCTCCGGGACTAGCGTCGACGAGCAGTACTTC
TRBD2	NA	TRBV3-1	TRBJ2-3	CASSRTSHRTDTQYF	TGTGCCAGCAGCCGGACTAGCCATCGCACAGATACGCAGTATTTT
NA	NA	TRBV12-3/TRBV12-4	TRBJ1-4	CASSLVLQEKLFF	TGTGCCAGCAGTTTAGTCCTCCAGGAAAAACTGTTTTTT
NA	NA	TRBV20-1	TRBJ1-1	CSASGAEEAFF	TGCAGTGCTAGCGGGGCGGAGGAAGCTTTCTTT
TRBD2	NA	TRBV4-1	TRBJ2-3	CASSRLAGLGDTQYF	TGCGCCAGCAGCCGTCTAGCGGGATTGGGAGATACGCAGTATTTT
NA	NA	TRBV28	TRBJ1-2	CASSLNGYGYTF	TGTGCCAGCAGTTTAAACGGATATGGCTACACCTTC
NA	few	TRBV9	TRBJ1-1	CASSVGQKNTEAFF	TGTGCCAGCAGCGTAGGGCAGAAGAACACTGAAGCTTTCTTT
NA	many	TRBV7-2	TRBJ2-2	CASRHGQTQTGELFF	TGTGCCAGCAGACACGGACAGACACAAACCGGGGAGCTGTTTTTT
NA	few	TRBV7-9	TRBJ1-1	CASAQQLYTEAFF	TGTGCCAGCGCTCAACAGCTTTACACTGAAGCTTTCTTT
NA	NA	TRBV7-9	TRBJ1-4	CASSRQTATNEKLFF	TGTGCCAGCAGCCGACAGACTGCAACTAATGAAAAACTGTTTTTT
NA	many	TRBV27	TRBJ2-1	CASSPLAMSSYNEQFF	TGTGCCAGCAGTCCCCTAGCGATGAGCTCCTACAATGAGCAGTTCTTC
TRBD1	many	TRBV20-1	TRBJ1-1	CSARAGGGGTEAFF	TGCAGTGCTAGAGCAGGGGGCGGAGGCACTGAAGCTTTCTTT
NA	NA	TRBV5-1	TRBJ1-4	CASSLAPQIENEKLFF	TGCGCCAGCAGCTTGGCGCCGCAGATAGAAAATGAAAAACTGTTTTTT
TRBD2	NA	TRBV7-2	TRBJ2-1	CASSLIRLAGYNEQFF	TGTGCCAGCAGCTTAATCCGACTAGCGGGTTACAATGAGCAGTTCTTC
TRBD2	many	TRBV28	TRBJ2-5	CASSLKRGETQYF	TGTGCCAGCAGTTTGAAGCGGGGGGAGACCCAGTACTTC
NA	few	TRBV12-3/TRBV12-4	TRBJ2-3	CASSLASVLTDTQYF	TGTGCCAGCAGTTTAGCCTCGGTTCTCACAGATACGCAGTATTTT
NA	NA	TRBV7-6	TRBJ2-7	CASSLSRASDEQYF	TGTGCCAGCAGCTTAAGCAGGGCTTCGGACGAGCAGTACTTC
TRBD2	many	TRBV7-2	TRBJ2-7	CASSLAGTSGRLSYEQYF	TGTGCCAGCAGCTTAGCGGGGACTAGCGGGAGGTTGTCCTACGAGCAGTACTTC
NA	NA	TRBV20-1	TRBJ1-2	CSASTDFYGYTF	TGCAGTGCTAGTACGGACTTCTATGGCTACACCTTC
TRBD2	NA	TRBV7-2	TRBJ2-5	CASSLALAGNRETQYF	TGTGCCAGCAGCTTAGCTCTAGCGGGAAATCGGGAGACCCAGTACTTC
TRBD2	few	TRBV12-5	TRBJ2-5	CASGPVSGKKETQYF	TGTGCTAGTGGTCCCGTTAGCGGGAAAAAAGAGACCCAGTACTTC
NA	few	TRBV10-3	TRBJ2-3	CAIRLAPSTDTQYF	TGTGCCATCAGGCTAGCTCCTAGCACAGATACGCAGTATTTT
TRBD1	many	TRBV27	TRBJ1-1	CASSLFLAGGLSTEAFF	TGTGCCAGCAGTTTATTCTTGGCAGGGGGCTTAAGCACTGAAGCTTTCTTT
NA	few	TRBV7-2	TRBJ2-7	CASSLTEGGIEQYF	TGTGCCAGCAGCTTAACGGAAGGGGGTATTGAGCAGTACTTC
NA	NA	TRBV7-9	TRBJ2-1	CASSPSPGSYNEQFF	TGTGCCAGCAGCCCTTCACCGGGCTCCTACAATGAGCAGTTCTTC
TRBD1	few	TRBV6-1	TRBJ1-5	CASRPAGQGQNQPQHF	TGTGCCAGCAGACCCGCCGGACAGGGACAAAATCAGCCCCAGCATTTT
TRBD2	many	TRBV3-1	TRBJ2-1	CASSRILSGRPSYNEQFF	TGTGCCAGCAGCCGTATCTTAAGCGGGAGGCCCTCCTACAATGAGCAGTTCTTC
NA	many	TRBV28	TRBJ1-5	CASSPSGDSNQPQHF	TGTGCCAGCAGTCCATCAGGAGATAGCAATCAGCCCCAGCATTTT
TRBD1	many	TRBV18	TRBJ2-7	CASSPQTTMDRSSYEQYF	TGTGCCAGCTCACCACAGACGACAATGGACAGGAGCTCCTACGAGCAGTACTTC
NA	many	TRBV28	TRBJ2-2	CASSLRPGSNTGELFF	TGTGCCAGCAGTTTAAGGCCAGGGTCGAACACCGGGGAGCTGTTTTTT
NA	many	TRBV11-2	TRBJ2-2	CASSLGGVGGGELFF	TGTGCCAGCAGCTTAGGAGGAGTTGGTGGCGGGGAGCTGTTTTTT
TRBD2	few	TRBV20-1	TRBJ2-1	CSAREGRYNEQFF	TGCAGTGCGCGGGAGGGCCGGTACAATGAGCAGTTCTTC
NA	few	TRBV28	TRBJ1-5	CASTQSRGKSNQPQHF	TGTGCCAGCACCCAGTCGCGGGGGAAGAGCAATCAGCCCCAGCATTTT
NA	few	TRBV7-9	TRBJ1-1	CASSRIQTLNTEAFF	TGTGCCAGCAGCCGGATACAGACATTGAACACTGAAGCTTTCTTT
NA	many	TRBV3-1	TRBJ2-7	CASSHSDRGYEQYF	TGTGCCAGCAGCCACTCCGATAGGGGGTACGAGCAGTACTTC
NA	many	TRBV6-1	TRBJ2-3	CASVRSSLTDTQYF	TGTGCCAGTGTTAGGTCAAGCCTAACAGATACGCAGTATTTT
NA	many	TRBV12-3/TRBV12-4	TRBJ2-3	CASSLEYTDTQYF	TGTGCCAGCAGTCTGGAATACACAGATACGCAGTATTTT
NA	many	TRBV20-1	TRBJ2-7	CSARIRSYEQYF	TGCAGTGCTAGAATACGCTCCTACGAGCAGTACTTC
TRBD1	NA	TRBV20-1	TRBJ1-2	CSARVPGQGWGYTF	TGCAGTGCTAGAGTCCCAGGACAGGGATGGGGCTACACCTTC
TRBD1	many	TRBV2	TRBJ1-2	CASSDLPGGNGYTF	TGTGCCAGCAGTGATTTGCCAGGGGGAAATGGCTACACCTTC
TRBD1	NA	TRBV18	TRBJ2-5	CASSPAAGGPETQYF	TGTGCCAGCTCACCAGCGGCAGGGGGCCCAGAGACCCAGTACTTC
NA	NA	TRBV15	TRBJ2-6	CATSNGGSGANVLTF	TGTGCCACCAGCAATGGCGGCTCTGGGGCCAACGTCCTGACTTTC
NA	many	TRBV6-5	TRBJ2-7	CASSSPYEVKDEQYF	TGTGCCAGCAGTTCGCCTTACGAGGTGAAGGACGAGCAGTACTTC
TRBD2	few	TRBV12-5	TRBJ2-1	CASGLGLAGGVGDEQFF	TGTGCTAGTGGTTTGGGGCTAGCGGGAGGAGTTGGGGATGAGCAGTTCTTC
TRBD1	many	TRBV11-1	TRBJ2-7	CASSPRDRGRFEQYF	TGTGCCAGCAGCCCGAGGGACAGGGGGCGCTTCGAGCAGTACTTC
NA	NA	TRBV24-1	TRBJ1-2	CATSESGQENYGYTF	TGTGCCACCAGTGAGTCGGGGCAGGAGAACTATGGCTACACCTTC
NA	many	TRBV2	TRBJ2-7	CASSEARWNEQYF	TGTGCCAGCAGTGAAGCGCGGTGGAACGAGCAGTACTTC